The source of this T cell receptor (beta chain) is a study of cytomegalovirus exposure and HLA in healthy donors. The overall study: Among about 179 million T cells, an earlier analysis found around 100 million unique TCR beta sequences.

This clone was detected only once. Its matching antigen is unknown. General study results and limits: What a later analysis showed was that several of the most significant clusters appeared linked to common viral pathogens.

V gave up 4 bases and J gave up 4 bases, with 15 bases separating them. In germline, CDR1 is SGHTS, CDR2 YDEGEE. The length of the CDR3 is 15 residues. Primers included in the PCR were 60 Vbeta and 13 Jbeta primers. Sequencing used immunoSEQ multiplex PCR; TCRdb keeps in-frame clones, though not all of them. The sample yields some 200,000 clones, about four fifths seen once. The sequenced sample consisted of PBMCs. The V call is TRBV5-8, the J call TRBJ2-1, with a possible D match to TRBD2 (6 bases). The sequence was collected from a girl aged 10-17 years in good health and CMV-seropositive. CDR3 sequence reads: CASSIALGGYNEQFF. The CDR3 bases are TGTGCCAGCAGCATAGCCCTAGGAGGGTACAATGAGCAGTTCTTC.